These 17 T cell receptor beta chains came from one sample sequenced in a study of regulatory T cells in long-lasting Graves disease. Arm-PCR with iRepertoire HTBI primers amplified the CDR3 regions for these TCR beta libraries. MiXCR, applied by TCRdb to the multiplex PCR reads, yields one record per CDR3 protein. This table has about 310,000 distinct CDR3 sequences, around 23% appearing once. Time point: persistent/refractory GD, antithyroid drugs over 5 years with positive TRAb. Generation of the TCR library employed RNA extracted from PBMCs. Sequenced material: peripheral blood mononuclear cells (PBMCs), taken when the disease was refractory, from a patient treated with antithyroid drugs. The receptors originated from a female donor with Graves disease.

This clonotype was found many times. The DNA for the CDR3 is TGTGCCAGCAGGGGTGATGGCTACACCTTC. This translates into CASRGDGYTF. The chain recombines TRBV6-1 with TRBJ1-2; no clear D gene. The CDR3 length is 10 residues. Trimming pared 6 bases from V and 6 bases from J, leaving 5 bases between. Germline CDR1 and CDR2: MNHNS and SASEGT.

By sample share, this clonotype is medium-sized. The chain recombines TRBV20-1 with TRBJ1-5; 9 bases map to TRBD1. Germline V gives CDR1 DFQATT, CDR2 SNEGSKA (reference sequence). This CDR3 is built from 16 residues. The V segment lost 6 bases and the J segment 0 bases; nucleotides outside the gene matches: 9. The CDR3 loop reads CSAQTMTGGSNQPQHF. As DNA, the CDR3 is TGCAGTGCCCAAACAATGACAGGGGGTAGCAATCAGCCCCAGCATTTT.

The chain couples TRBV20-1 to TRBJ2-1; TRBD2 agrees at 10 bases. Germline trimming cut 3 bases from V and 9 bases from J; bases unmatched to any gene: 17. CDR3 length: 17 residues. Germline V gene data show CDR1 as DFQATT and CDR2 as SNEGSKA (reference sequence). In DNA, the CDR3 is TGCAGTGCTAGGATTTACTCGGCTAGCGGGAGTTGGGGTGAGCAGTTCTTC. It is translated as CSARIYSASGSWGEQFF.

In its sample, this clonotype was seen a few times. J is TRBJ2-7 and V is TRBV10-2; 10 bases fit TRBD2. Unmatched junction bases numbered 2, after V lost 1 base and J lost 2 bases. The germline CDR1 and CDR2 sequences are WSHSY and SAAADI. CDR3 length equals 15 residues. In DNA form, the CDR3 reads TGCGCCAGCAGTGAGTGGCTAGCGGGAGCCTACGAGCAGTACTTC. Encoded protein: CASSEWLAGAYEQYF.

Only one count was recorded for this clonotype. The V gene is TRBV9, the J gene TRBJ2-5; 7 nucleotides match TRBD2. V shed 5 bases, J shed 5 bases, and the junction held 9 bases outside the gene matches. The CDR3 has 14 residues. Germline-derived CDR1 and CDR2 are SGDLS and YYNGEE. In DNA, the CDR3 is TGTGCCAGCAGTAGATCGGGAGGCGGGGAGACCCAGTACTTC. Amino acids: CASSRSGGGETQYF. The full variable domain, completed using reference TRBV9 and TRBJ2-5, is DSGVTQTPKHLITATGQRVTLRCSPRSGDLSVYWYQQSLDQGLQFLIQYYNGEERAKGNILERFSAQQFPDLHSELNLSSLELGDSALYFCASSRSGGGETQYFGPGTRLLVL.

This clonotype has more than one count but fewer than ten. The V call is TRBV28, the J call TRBJ2-7; 12 positions agree with TRBD1. Germline-derived CDR1 and CDR2 are MDHEN and SYDVKM. V was clipped by 6 bases and J by 4 bases; unmatched bases: 7. There are 15 residues in the CDR3. The CDR3 bases are TGTGCCAGCAGCCAAGGGACAGGGGGCACGTACGAGCAGTACTTC. This gives the protein CASSQGTGGTYEQYF. The full variable domain, with the rest looked up from reference TRBV28 and TRBJ2-7, is DVKVTQSSRYLVKRTGEKVFLECVQDMDHENMFWYRQDPGLGLRLIYFSYDVKMKEKGDIPEGYSVSREKKERFSLILESASTNQTSMYLCASSQGTGGTYEQYFGPGTRLTVT.

The CDR3 sequence: CASSPVAGGKEQFF. The CDR3 DNA reads TGTGCCAGCAGCCCCGTAGCGGGAGGAAAGGAGCAGTTCTTC. V gene TRBV11-2 combines with J gene TRBJ2-1; TRBD2 aligns across 10 bases. This CDR3 spans 14 amino acids. With V trimmed by 5 bases and J by 10 bases, 8 bases remained unmatched. The germline CDR1 and CDR2 sequences are SGHAT and FQNNGV.

This chain links TRBV27 with TRBJ1-5; D is uncertain. The CDR3 sequence is 15 residues long. The germline V gene encodes CDR1 MNHEY and CDR2 SMNVEV (reference sequence). V was shortened by 5 bases and J by 0 bases, with 11 bases between the two germline ends. Written as DNA, the CDR3 is TGTGCCAGCAGTGATGGACGGATTAGCAATCAGCCCCAGCATTTT. Encoded protein: CASSDGRISNQPQHF.

The chain couples TRBV6-5 to TRBJ2-2; 10 bases map to TRBD2. The CDR3 is 16 residues long. V dropped 2 bases and J dropped 4; count of bases not matched to a gene: 4. Per the germline V gene, CDR1 is MNHEY and CDR2 is SVGAGI. The CDR3, as DNA: TGTGCCAGCAGTTACGCGACTAGCGGGTTCACCGGGGAGCTGTTTTTT. Translated: CASSYATSGFTGELFF.

The CDR3 region is CASSYGASGYQETQYF. CDR3 DNA: TGTGCCAGCAGCTATGGGGCTAGCGGCTATCAAGAGACCCAGTACTTC. V gene TRBV7-9 combines with J gene TRBJ2-5, with 7 bases matching TRBD2. The CDR3 contains 16 residues. Germline CDR1 SEHNR, CDR2 FQNEAQ (reference sequence). After removal of 4 bases from V and 2 bases from J, the junction contained 10 bases not matched to a gene.

This clonotype was found a few times. The rearrangement uses TRBV6-2 or TRBV6-3 and TRBJ2-2; no firm D call. The CDR3 has 13 amino acids. Germline CDR1 is MNHEY and CDR2 is SVGEGT. Between the trimmed V and J ends, which lost 6 bases and 7 bases, there was a span of 12 bases. As DNA, the CDR3 is TGTGCCAGCAGAAAAGAGTGGGTCGGGGAGCTGTTTTTT. This sequence encodes CASRKEWVGELFF.

This clonotype was detected many times. The chain has TRBV6-5 and TRBJ1-3; D remains unclear. Germline lookup yields CDR1 MNHEY and CDR2 SVGAGI. This CDR3 contains 15 residues. Between the trimmed V and J ends, which lost 0 bases and 1 base, there was a span of 7 bases. CDR3 DNA: TGTGCCAGCAGTTACTCATATGCGTCTGGAAACACCATATATTTT. Its protein product is CASSYSYASGNTIYF.

This clonotype was recorded at least ten times. The V call is TRBV6-2 or TRBV6-3, the J call TRBJ2-2; 9 nucleotides match TRBD2. The V gene end was trimmed by 5 bases and the J gene end by 4 bases; junction bases not matched to a gene: 8. The CDR3 is made up of 16 amino acids. Germline CDR1 MNHEY, CDR2 SVGEGT. The CDR3 here is CASSEILAGVTGELFF. The CDR3, as DNA: TGTGCCAGCAGTGAAATTTTAGCGGGAGTCACCGGGGAGCTGTTTTTT.

This clonotype was found many times. The V gene is TRBV28, the J gene TRBJ2-5, with D maybe TRBD2 (6 bases). Germline CDR1 and CDR2: MDHEN and SYDVKM. Trimming took 5 bases from V and 0 from J, leaving 7 bases between them. This CDR3 contains 13 residues. DNA for the CDR3: TGTGCCAGCAGTGCGGGACACCAAGAGACCCAGTACTTC. It codes for CASSAGHQETQYF. Variable domain in full (rest from reference TRBV28 and TRBJ2-5): DVKVTQSSRYLVKRTGEKVFLECVQDMDHENMFWYRQDPGLGLRLIYFSYDVKMKEKGDIPEGYSVSREKKERFSLILESASTNQTSMYLCASSAGHQETQYFGPGTRLLVL.

This clonotype turned up a few times. A much larger clone differs by one base, so this may be a read error. The gene calls are TRBV28 and TRBJ1-4, with D maybe TRBD1 (6 bases). CDR3 size: 14 residues. Trimming removed 8 bases at V and 3 bases at J, with 13 bases between. CDR1 MDHEN and CDR2 SYDVKM come from the germline V gene. CDR3 loop: CASHGGVSNEKLFF. The CDR3 region has the DNA TGTGCCAGCCACGGGGGCGTTTCTAATGAAAAACTGTTTTTT.

There are many counts of this clonotype. The chain carries TRBV18 and TRBJ2-7; tentative D call: TRBD1 (6 bases). This CDR3 spans 17 amino acids. The germline V gene encodes CDR1 KGHSH and CDR2 LQKENI. With 0 bases removed from V and 3 bases from J, the gap between germline ends came to 18 bases. The CDR3 is CASSPPVGTSSSYEQYF. CDR3 sequence (DNA): TGTGCCAGCTCACCACCCGTCGGGACAAGTTCGAGCTACGAGCAGTACTTC.

This clonotype was detected once. The V and J genes are TRBV5-6 and TRBJ2-2, with 7 bases aligning to TRBD1. J was trimmed by 1 base and V by 4 bases; bases with no gene match: 4. Germline lookup yields CDR1 SGHDT and CDR2 YYEEEE. The CDR3 length is 15 residues. The CDR3 bases are TGTGCCAGCAGCCTGGGACAGCAGAACACCGGGGAGCTGTTTTTT. It yields the protein CASSLGQQNTGELFF. The complete variable domain, with remaining parts taken from reference TRBV5-6 and TRBJ2-2, reads DAGVTQSPTHLIKTRGQQVTLRCSPKSGHDTVSWYQQALGQGPQFIFQYYEEEERQRGNFPDRFSGHQFPNYSSELNVNALLLGDSALYLCASSLGQQNTGELFFGEGSRLTVL.